This T cell receptor beta chain was identified during a study of tumor-infiltrating lymphocytes in localized non-small cell lung cancer. Background on the study: The cohort mixed smokers and never-smokers, several histologies, and some post-neoadjuvant-chemotherapy samples. Notes on the study in general: Recurrence-free survival showed no association with tumor T-cell fraction. Each assay used a separate piece of the same tissue.

This clone showed up just once. Its matching antigen is unknown. Using immunoSEQ multiplex PCR, the repertoire was profiled, and TCRdb retains in-frame clones only, with some absent. The sample includes about 21,000 clones, 60% to 80% of them seen just once. V dropped 0 bases and J dropped 2 bases, with 9 bases sitting between them. The germline CDR1 and CDR2 sequences are SGHRS and YFSETQ. The length of the CDR3 is 15 residues. Material: lung tumor tissue. This sequence joins TRBV5-1 and TRBJ2-1; D unresolved. The sequence derives from a human donor with non-small cell lung cancer. CDR3 sequence reads: CASSLAGSTYNEQFF. CDR3 nucleotide sequence: TGCGCCAGCAGCTTGGCCGGCTCCACCTACAATGAGCAGTTCTTC.